This is a list of T cell receptor beta chains from one sample in a study of Tregs in tolerant kidney transplant recipients. The data were produced by immunoSEQ multiplex PCR, yet TCRdb's version contains in-frame clones alone and is incomplete. This sample has 110,000 or so clones, with around 94% found just once. Sequenced material: CD4+ T cells from blood. These receptors all stem from a human donor in good health. CDR3s include the opening cysteine and the closing phenylalanine or tryptophan. D genes are given only for firm matches.

D gene,J gene,V gene,CDR3 DNA,CDR3 protein
TRBD1,TRBJ1-1,TRBV5-6,TGTGCCAGCACCGACAGGGAAAGGGACACTGAAGCTTTCTTT,CASTDRERDTEAFF
TRBD2,TRBJ2-1,TRBV18,TGTGCCAGCTCACCCACCGGGACTAGCGGGGGGGGATACAATGAGCAGTTCTTC,CASSPTGTSGGGYNEQFF
TRBD1,TRBJ2-7,TRBV6-5,TGTGCCAGCAGGCCGGGACAGGCATACGAGCAGTACTTC,CASRPGQAYEQYF
.,TRBJ2-1,TRBV5-1,TGCGCCAGCAGGAGGGGCAGGGCGGATGAGCAGTTCTTC,CASRRGRADEQFF
.,TRBJ1-5,TRBV18,TGTGCCAGCTCACCCCAGGGGAGTGGGAGCAATCAGCCCCAGCATTTT,CASSPQGSGSNQPQHF
TRBD1,TRBJ1-3,TRBV7-9,TGTGCCAGCAGCCTATGGAGGGACAGGGCTGGAAACACCATATATTTT,CASSLWRDRAGNTIYF
.,TRBJ2-3,TRBV7-2,TGTGCCAGCAGCTTAGCGATTAGGGGGGATACGCAGTATTTT,CASSLAIRGDTQYF
.,TRBJ1-2,TRBV11-2,TGTGCCAGCAGCCCAGTCCGAACAGGGTCAGACTATGGCTACACCTTC,CASSPVRTGSDYGYTF
TRBD2,TRBJ2-3,TRBV7-8,TGTGCCAGCAGCCCCACCCCACTAGCGGGGGGTCTGGATACGCAGTATTTT,CASSPTPLAGGLDTQYF
TRBD2,TRBJ2-3,TRBV5-5,TGTGCCAGCAGCCCCTTGGCGGGAGCGGCGGCAGATACGCAGTATTTT,CASSPLAGAAADTQYF
.,TRBJ1-1,TRBV7-9,TGTGCCAGCAGCTCTACCCTCAGAGGCGAGATGAACACTGAAGCTTTCTTT,CASSSTLRGEMNTEAFF
TRBD1,TRBJ1-3,TRBV5-1,TGCGCCAGCGGGACCGACAGGGCCACTGGAAACACCATATATTTT,CASGTDRATGNTIYF
.,TRBJ1-1,TRBV29-1,TGCAGCGCCCTGAACACTGAAGCTTTCTTT,CSALNTEAFF
.,TRBJ1-6,TRBV7-8,TGTGCCAGCAGCTTTTCTAGCTCCTATAATTCACCCCTCCACTTT,CASSFSSSYNSPLHF
.,TRBJ1-1,TRBV19,TGTGCCAGTAGTATGTGGGCCGCGAACACTGAAGCTTTCTTT,CASSMWAANTEAFF